This section outlines one T cell receptor beta chain sequence together with its context. The antigen it recognizes is unknown. Base quality data are lacking; no much larger clone is found one base away. The sample is drawn from a study of blood T cell repertoires in COVID-19 (dated by TCRdb to 2020 to 2021). Regarding the study in general: Samples from collaborators originated in the United States, Italy and Spain and spanned both the acute and convalescent phases of COVID-19. The samples were drawn from the first 160 participants of the ongoing ImmuneRACE study and from 950 to 1,500 subjects provided by 6 global collaborators. Nearly every sample came with metadata listing a de-identified subject ID, COVID-19 status, age in years and sex. Deeply sampled blood TCRbeta repertoires from subjects exposed to, actively infected with, or recovered from COVID-19 were included in the dataset. The material from the prospective study consisted of cDNA or gDNA derived from T cells, B-cell-depleted T cells, or PBMCs. The repertoires were released in a freely available public database intended as a resource for research on the immune response to SARS-CoV-2. Where available, HLA class I and class II types were taken from metadata supplied by the sample provider and were not determined by assay-based typing. General study outcomes and caveats: How much clinical and demographic metadata was included differed by source and by participant, and the metadata was provided uncurated.

One collaborating source in Seattle enrolled patients during active infection and followed them longitudinally through the course of disease. Whole blood was collected in K2EDTA tubes by collaborating institutions according to the institutions' own protocols. For TCRbeta analysis, collaborator samples were shipped as frozen whole blood, as isolated PBMCs, or as DNA extracted from either sample type. TCRbeta CDR3 regions were amplified from genomic DNA by means of the immunoSEQ Assay, a bias-controlled multiplex PCR. Under the source paper's analysis protocol: Nucleated cell counts per sample were estimated from amplification of reference gene primers within the assay. To quantify the absolute abundance of each unique TCRbeta CDR3 rearrangement, sequence reads were collapsed and filtered. For each sample, productive Simpson clonality was calculated as the square root of Simpson's diversity index over productive rearrangements. Here the immuneACCESS table is served through TCRdb, limited to in-frame sequences with V and J called. Missing clones are a known gap in these copies; in checked studies unresolved V genes cover under half, and the rest lacks a known reason. V, J and clone size derive from that table, while D and trimming were established from the DNA sequence. Across this sample there are 300,000 to 400,000 clones, with approximately 88% seen only once. The ten largest clones take up 1.6% of the sample.

Per the germline V gene (reference sequence), SGHNT is the CDR1 and YYREEE is the CDR2. Reading from cysteine to phenylalanine, the CDR3 counts 12 amino acids. This entry keeps only the CDR3 DNA: 36 bases, framed from base 1. V and J are truncated by 1 base and 4 bases respectively, leaving an intervening sequence of 5 bases. This TCR was recovered from a woman in her 30s with COVID-19, enrolled during active disease. The chain is encoded by TRBV5-4 joined to TRBJ2-5; the D gene is perhaps TRBD1, from 5 matching bases. The sequenced material came from peripheral blood. CDR3 protein: CASSLQGETQYF. The sequenced DNA: TGTGCCAGCAGCTTGCAGGGAGAGACCCAGTACTTC.